This T cell receptor (beta chain) was profiled in a study of T cells in narcolepsy. On the study more broadly: Healthy controls were enrolled alongside patients with narcolepsy type 1 or type 2.

This clone was seen only a few times. The antigen is undetermined. Points from the study as a whole: Autoreactive clonotypes reportedly recurred in blood of same and different patients, not controls. In some patient and control memory CD4+ samples, autoreactive clones were absent. Same-patient CSF and blood CD4+ T cell clonotypes included HCRT-specific and TRIB2-specific autoreactive ones.

Using immunoSEQ multiplex PCR, the repertoire was profiled, and TCRdb retains in-frame clones only, with some absent. The data contain tens of thousands of clones, around 83% of them singletons. This CDR3 has 16 amino acids. J gave up 5 bases and V 0 bases, and 8 bases lay outside the gene matches. Germline assignment: CDR1 SGDLS and CDR2 YYNGEE. This sequence joins TRBV9 and TRBJ2-1; 7 bases are shared with TRBD2. This clonotype was sampled from a human donor with narcolepsy. The specimen was CD45RA- memory CD4+ T cells from PBMCs. CDR3 sequence reads: CASSVDLGLGNNEQFF. The CDR3 DNA reads TGTGCCAGCAGCGTAGACCTTGGACTAGGAAACAATGAGCAGTTCTTC.